A single sample gave rise to the 27 T cell receptor beta chains below, sequenced in a study of T cells in narcolepsy. Some clones are missing from TCRdb's copy, which holds only in-frame ones; the method was immunoSEQ multiplex PCR. The table lists some 30,000 clones, 70% to 80% of them singletons. The sequenced material came from CD45RA- memory CD4+ T cells from PBMCs. Source of these receptors: a human donor with narcolepsy.

This rearrangement joins TRBV5-5 to TRBJ1-2; D gene ambiguous. The ends were cut back, 0 bases at V and 2 bases at J, with 5 bases in the middle. The germline V gene encodes CDR1 SGHKS and CDR2 YYEKEE (reference sequence). The CDR3 extends over 13 amino acids. This CDR3 reads CASSLGGNYGYTF. CDR3 nucleotide sequence: TGTGCCAGCAGCTTGGGGGGAAACTATGGCTACACCTTC.

The CDR3 region is CASSPKRELGEQYF. The CDR3 DNA sequence: TGTGCCAGCAGCCCCAAGCGGGAGTTAGGAGAGCAGTACTTC. The rearrangement uses TRBV7-2 and TRBJ2-7; 8 bases fit TRBD2. Germline loops: CDR1 SGHTA, CDR2 FQGNSA. This CDR3 comprises 14 residues. V dropped 5 bases and J dropped 7; count of bases not matched to a gene: 10.

CDR3: CASVGGGSNYGYTF. The CDR3 coding sequence is TGTGCCAGCGTAGGGGGCGGATCTAACTATGGCTACACCTTC. V and J are TRBV6-5 and TRBJ1-2; 7 nucleotides line up with TRBD1. The CDR3 runs to 14 residues. In germline, CDR1 is MNHEY, CDR2 SVGAGI. The J segment lost 0 bases and the V segment lost 8 bases, leaving 6 bases of the junction unmatched.

The rearrangement links TRBV2 to TRBJ2-3; TRBD2 aligns across 9 bases. In germline, CDR1 is SNHLY, CDR2 FYNNEI. This CDR3 has 16 amino acids. V was clipped by 4 bases and J by 2 bases; unmatched bases: 7. DNA of the CDR3: TGTGCCAGCAGTGGGTTGCGGGAGGGCGTCACAGATACGCAGTATTTT. It encodes CASSGLREGVTDTQYF.

The chain is built from TRBV6-5 and TRBJ1-1; the D gene is possibly TRBD1 (5 bases). Per germline, CDR1 MNHEY and CDR2 SVGAGI. V gave up 7 bases and J gave up 8 bases, with 14 bases separating them. This CDR3 is 12 amino acids long. CDR3 sequence reads: CASKTVRTEAFF. CDR3 bases: TGTGCCAGCAAGACTGTCAGGACAGAAGCTTTCTTT.

V usage is TRBV29-1 and J usage is TRBJ2-5, with unresolved D. Germline V CDR1 and CDR2: SQVTM, ANQGSEA. This CDR3 spans 13 amino acids. Trimming cost V 0 bases and J 5 bases, with 10 bases left between them. DNA of the CDR3: TGCAGCGTTGAAGATCTTTATGGGGAGACCCAGTACTTC. This codes for CSVEDLYGETQYF.

The CDR3 DNA reads as TGTGCCAGCAGTTTCCGGGGGACTGAAGCTTTCTTT. It is translated as CASSFRGTEAFF. The V gene is TRBV6-6, the J gene TRBJ1-1; D perhaps matches TRBD1 (5 bases). V was clipped by 4 bases and J by 5 bases, with 8 bases between them. Per germline, CDR1 MNHNY and CDR2 SVGAGI (reference sequence). The CDR3 covers 12 residues.

This clone was detected only a few times. This rearrangement joins TRBV7-2 to TRBJ1-5; no definite D call. The V gene's germline CDR1 is SGHTA and CDR2 FQGNSA. This CDR3 has 13 residues. V was cut by 5 bases and J by 4 bases, with 9 bases left in between. The CDR3 protein is CASSLYTNQPQHF. The DNA of the CDR3 is TGTGCCAGCAGCCTCTATACTAATCAGCCCCAGCATTTT.

This chain uses TRBV30 with TRBJ1-2; D may be TRBD1 (6 bases). CDR1 is GTSNPN and CDR2 is SVGIG in the germline V gene (reference sequence). This CDR3 contains 12 residues. Trimming took off 3 bases at V and 8 bases at J, with 13 bases between the two ends. CDR3 coding DNA: TGTGCCTGGAGCACAGGGTTGGGCGGCTACACCTTC. This translates into CAWSTGLGGYTF.

This sequence joins TRBV18 and TRBJ2-3; D might be TRBD2 (6 bases). This CDR3 has 17 residues. CDR1 is KGHSH, CDR2 LQKENI, per germline. Trimming pared 6 bases from V and 1 base from J, leaving 20 bases between. CDR3 in DNA: TGTGCCAGCTCCCCCGGGGGTCTAGTCCGGGGCACAGATACGCAGTATTTT. Amino acids: CASSPGGLVRGTDTQYF.

The chain joins TRBV19 to TRBJ1-2; D uncertain. CDR3 length: 14 residues. CDR1 and CDR2 (germline): LNHDA, SQIVND (reference sequence). V lost 4 bases and J lost 8, with 17 bases in between. This chain's CDR3 is CASSRGVEWTGYTF. CDR3 DNA sequence: TGTGCCAGTAGTAGAGGCGTCGAATGGACCGGCTACACCTTC.

The V and J genes are TRBV18 and TRBJ1-1, with 10 nucleotides matching TRBD1. Per the germline V gene, CDR1 is KGHSH and CDR2 is LQKENI. V lost 3 bases to trimming and J lost 4 bases; unmatched junction nucleotides: 8. The CDR3 is made up of 16 amino acids. CDR3 bases: TGTGCCAGCTCACCCCAGACAGGGGGCGCCGGCACTGAAGCTTTCTTT. Protein product: CASSPQTGGAGTEAFF.

This sequence joins TRBV5-4 and TRBJ2-6; 7 nucleotides agree with TRBD1. The trim removed 2 bases at V and 1 base at J, leaving 6 bases unmatched. CDR3 length: 17 residues. The germline gives CDR1 SGHNT, CDR2 YYREEE (reference sequence). CDR3 sequence (DNA): TGTGCCAGCAGCTTTTTCCAGGGGGTGTCTGGGGCCAACGTCCTGACTTTC. The encoded protein is CASSFFQGVSGANVLTF. The variable domain in full, with the rest retrieved from reference TRBV5-4 and TRBJ2-6, is ETGVTQSPTHLIKTRGQQVTLRCSSQSGHNTVSWYQQALGQGPQFIFQYYREEENGRGNFPPRFSGLQFPNYSSELNVNALELDDSALYLCASSFFQGVSGANVLTFGAGSRLTVL.

This rearrangement joins TRBV6-1 to TRBJ1-5; perhaps TRBD1 as D (5 bases). Trimming stripped 2 bases from V and 2 bases from J, with 13 bases between. The CDR3 spans 16 residues. Per germline, CDR1 MNHNS and CDR2 SASEGT. The CDR3, as DNA: TGTGCCAGCAGTGAATATTCGGGGGGAGGCAATCAGCCCCAGCATTTT. It encodes CASSEYSGGGNQPQHF.

The rearrangement uses TRBV19 and TRBJ2-5, with D possibly matching TRBD2 (5 bases). Between the trimmed V and J ends, which lost 3 bases and 0 bases, there was a span of 5 bases. Germline V CDR1 and CDR2: LNHDA, SQIVND (reference sequence). The CDR3 is 13 amino acids. CDR3: CASSIGNQETQYF. The CDR3 coding sequence is TGTGCCAGTAGTATCGGGAACCAAGAGACCCAGTACTTC.

The chain combines TRBV25-1 with TRBJ1-2, with D unclear. In germline, CDR1 is MGHDK, CDR2 SYGVNS. The germline V and J ends were trimmed by 1 base and 2 bases, with 17 bases remaining between them. The CDR3 covers 17 residues. CDR3 DNA: TGTGCCAGCAGTGAATCCACTTCGTACAGTAACAACTATGGCTACACCTTC. Translated: CASSESTSYSNNYGYTF.

The chain has TRBV6-5 and TRBJ1-4; no clear D. V was trimmed by 8 bases and J by 2 bases, leaving 12 bases between them. This CDR3 is 14 amino acids long. Per germline, CDR1 MNHEY and CDR2 SVGAGI. The CDR3 loop is CASGGQETNEKLFF. The CDR3, as DNA: TGTGCCAGCGGAGGGCAGGAGACTAATGAAAAACTGTTTTTT.

The chain joins TRBV7-9 to TRBJ2-3; D remains ambiguous. The germline V gene has CDR1 SEHNR and CDR2 FQNEAQ (reference sequence). The CDR3 length is 14 residues. The V end lost 1 base, the J end lost 9 bases, and 14 bases lay between the germline ends. CDR3: CASSLESPESTQYF. The CDR3 DNA reads TGTGCCAGCAGCTTAGAGTCCCCCGAAAGCACGCAGTATTTT.

This clone was found once. Other nucleotide sequences in the sample specify the same CDR3. The chain uses TRBV5-1 and TRBJ2-1; no clear D. V lost 0 bases to trimming and J lost 5 bases, with 6 bases between them. CDR3 length equals 13 residues. Looked up from germline, CDR1 is SGHRS and CDR2 is YFSETQ. CDR3 protein: CASSLVENNEQFF. Here the CDR3 DNA reads TGCGCCAGCAGCTTGGTGGAAAACAATGAGCAGTTCTTC.

CDR3 in amino acids: CASSLAGVNEQFF. DNA for the CDR3: TGTGCCAGTAGCCTAGCGGGAGTCAATGAGCAGTTCTTC. This chain uses TRBV19 with TRBJ2-1, with TRBD2 matching over 10 bases. This CDR3 spans 13 amino acids. Germline values: CDR1 LNHDA, CDR2 SQIVND (reference sequence). With 6 bases clipped from V and 6 bases from J, the junction kept 2 bases outside the gene matches.

The V and J genes are TRBV27 and TRBJ2-7; D may be TRBD1 or TRBD2 (5 bases each). V shed 10 bases and J shed 0 bases, with 16 bases lying between them. The CDR3 runs 14 residues. Germline V gene data show CDR1 as MNHEY and CDR2 as SMNVEV (reference sequence). The CDR3 is CATRLGVTSYEQYF. As DNA, the CDR3 is TGTGCCACCAGGTTGGGGGTAACCTCCTACGAGCAGTACTTC.

Only one count was recorded for this clone. The gene calls are TRBV18 and TRBJ2-7; D is perhaps TRBD1 (6 bases). Germline V gene sequence: CDR1 KGHSH, CDR2 LQKENI. V lost 1 base, J lost 6 bases, and 13 bases lay in between. CDR3 length equals 14 residues. This chain's CDR3 is CASSPQQGLSEQYF. The CDR3 DNA follows: TGTGCCAGCTCACCACAACAGGGCCTCAGCGAGCAGTACTTC.

The chain couples TRBV9 to TRBJ1-6; no reliable D call. V was shortened by 3 bases and J by 7 bases, with 14 bases between the two germline ends. This CDR3 contains 15 residues. Germline V lookup: CDR1 SGDLS, CDR2 YYNGEE. The CDR3 loop is CASSAHGRRNSPLHF. CDR3 in DNA: TGTGCCAGCAGCGCCCACGGACGACGAAATTCACCCCTCCACTTT.

The chain links TRBV13 to TRBJ2-3; 7 bases agree with TRBD1. The CDR3 has 17 amino acids. Trimming took 5 bases from V and 2 from J; bases not matched to a gene: 13. Germline V gene sequence: CDR1 PRHDT, CDR2 FYEKMQ (reference sequence). The CDR3: CASSPTPGTDPTDTQYF. DNA for the CDR3: TGTGCCAGCAGCCCCACTCCAGGGACAGACCCCACAGATACGCAGTATTTT.

The V gene is TRBV15, the J gene TRBJ2-7; D is undetermined. The CDR3 spans 15 residues. Between the trimmed V and J ends, which lost 1 base and 3 bases, there was a span of 13 bases. Germline V CDR1 and CDR2: LNHNV, YYDKDF (reference sequence). As DNA, the CDR3 is TGTGCCACCAGCAGAGGCCGCCTGGTCAACTACGAGCAGTACTTC. Translation gives CATSRGRLVNYEQYF.

The gene calls are TRBV7-2 and TRBJ1-1; D remains unclear. The CDR3 extends over 13 amino acids. Looked up from germline, CDR1 is SGHTA and CDR2 is FQGNSA. V shed 1 base and J shed 1 base, with 4 bases lying between them. This chain's CDR3 is CASSLVGNTEAFF. The CDR3 DNA is TGTGCCAGCAGCTTAGTGGGGAACACTGAAGCTTTCTTT.

This rearrangement joins TRBV6-6 to TRBJ1-1; D is perhaps TRBD1 (6 bases). The CDR3 runs to 13 residues. Trimming removed 8 bases from V and 11 bases from J, with 21 bases in between. Germline V lookup: CDR1 MNHNY, CDR2 SVGAGI (reference sequence). The CDR3 DNA sequence: TGTGCCAGCGTGGGACACACTCTAAAAGCGGCTTTCTTT. The encoded protein is CASVGHTLKAAFF.